The sequence of this T cell receptor beta chain was determined in a study of CD8 T cells in ankylosing spondylitis (dated 2017 in TCRdb). About the study as a whole: To find TCR variants linked to disease, the study profiled T cell receptor beta repertoires in ankylosing spondylitis patients and healthy donors. In total, the full study cohort was made up of 95 to 110 healthy donors and 25 or so ankylosing spondylitis patients. Peripheral blood was sampled, and synovial fluid was additionally collected from ankylosing spondylitis patients. Results the study describes overall, beyond this receptor: A TCR beta motif of several highly homologous amino acid variants appeared characteristic of blood from ankylosing spondylitis patients. Some TCR beta motif variants had previously been reported in synovial fluid and blood of reactive arthritis patients, which suggested common disease-initiation mechanisms. The disease-linked clones had a CD8+ phenotype and were found at relatively low frequencies in peripheral blood. The disease-linked clones were reported as significantly enriched in matched synovial fluid samples from ankylosing spondylitis patients.

This clonotype was found a few times. Its antigen is unknown. Per-base quality was not reported, and no clone a single base away is much larger than it. The sequencing machine was an Illumina HiSeq 2500. Quantitative 5'-RACE with molecular barcodes was used to prepare TCR beta libraries. Per the authors' processing: To identify disease-linked TCR variants, a new computational method was used, one built on a probabilistic model of VDJ rearrangement. The raw public reads went through TCRdb reprocessing: fastp at Q25, MiXCR clone calling, in-frame beta chains kept. One record per CDR3 amino acid sequence lists the most common genes and DNA. The V and J calls here are based on TCRdb, not the publication. Within this sample are around 340,000 distinct CDR3 sequences, with approximately 22% of them counted one time only. Around 12% of the sample goes to the ten largest clones. V gives up 2 bases and J gives up 5 bases, and the segment between their germline ends measures 8 bases. There are 13 amino acids in the CDR3, from cysteine to phenylalanine inclusive. Kept here is only the CDR3 DNA, which spans 39 bases and is read in frame from base 1. The germline V gene encodes CDR1 SGHRS and CDR2 YFSETQ.

The TCR sequence derives from a male donor with ankylosing spondylitis or in good health (not recorded which). Sequenced: blood, either unsorted or a sorted T cell fraction (not recorded which). The V and J segments used are TRBV5-1 and TRBJ2-1, with the D gene not clear enough to name. In nucleotides, the sequence is TGCGCCAGCAGCTTTGGCTTCCACAATGAGCAGTTCTTC. This translates into CASSFGFHNEQFF.